The 13 T cell receptor beta chains presented below share a single source sample, sequenced in a study of cytomegalovirus exposure and HLA in healthy donors. A multiplex PCR was run with 60 Vbeta primers and 13 Jbeta primers. Only in-frame clones appear in the TCRdb table, and some are missing; sequencing was by immunoSEQ multiplex PCR. The sample contains under 150,000 clones, about 80% of which appear only once. Sequenced material: PBMCs. These receptors all come from a woman in her thirties in good health and CMV-seropositive.

The chain is built from TRBV18 and TRBJ2-7; 9 bases map to TRBD1. Germline CDR1 reads KGHSH; CDR2 reads LQKENI. The CDR3 runs 16 residues. J gave up 4 bases and V 0 bases, and 7 bases lay outside the gene matches. DNA of the CDR3: TGTGCCAGCTCACCACCAGCACAGGGGGCTGGTTACGAGCAGTACTTC. This translates into CASSPPAQGAGYEQYF.

This clone has only a few counts. V is TRBV5-4 and J is TRBJ2-7; 9 positions agree with TRBD1. The CDR3 runs to 15 residues. Germline values: CDR1 SGHNT, CDR2 YYREEE (reference sequence). Germline trimming cut 4 bases from V and 3 bases from J; bases unmatched to any gene: 8. The CDR3 spells CASSPPGTGLYEQYF. CDR3 sequence (DNA): TGTGCCAGCAGCCCTCCTGGGACAGGGCTCTACGAGCAGTACTTC.

J is TRBJ1-1 and V is TRBV30; 8 nucleotides line up with TRBD1. The CDR3 length is 16 residues. V dropped 3 bases and J dropped 3; count of bases not matched to a gene: 12. Per the germline V gene, CDR1 is GTSNPN and CDR2 is SVGIG (reference sequence). CDR3 coding DNA: TGTGCCTGGAGACTACCAGGGGGCTATTATGACACTGAAGCTTTCTTT. It codes for CAWRLPGGYYDTEAFF.

J is TRBJ1-2 and V is TRBV15; D is unresolved. Germline assignment: CDR1 LNHNV and CDR2 YYDKDF (reference sequence). There are 14 residues in the CDR3. V lost 0 bases to trimming and J lost 3 bases, with 8 bases between them. The CDR3 DNA reads TGTGCCACCAGCAGAGATGGGAGATACTATGGCTACACCTTC. Protein sequence: CATSRDGRYYGYTF.

The CDR3 loop is CASSEVWRGTIDGYTF. Written as DNA, the CDR3 is TGTGCCAGCAGTGAAGTTTGGAGGGGCACTATTGATGGCTACACCTTC. V gene TRBV6-1 combines with J gene TRBJ1-2, with D perhaps TRBD1 (5 bases). This CDR3 has 16 amino acids. Trimming pared 1 base from V and 6 bases from J, leaving 18 bases between. The germline V gene has CDR1 MNHNS and CDR2 SASEGT.

V usage is TRBV19 and J usage is TRBJ1-5; D unclear. V lost 3 bases to trimming and J lost 4 bases, with 13 bases between them. The CDR3 covers 15 residues. CDR1 is LNHDA and CDR2 is SQIVND in the germline V gene (reference sequence). CDR3 region: CASSMGPILNQPQHF. CDR3 bases: TGTGCCAGTAGTATGGGCCCCATACTTAATCAGCCCCAGCATTTT.

This chain connects TRBV27 to TRBJ1-3, with a tentative D call TRBD1 (6 bases). Germline CDR1 MNHEY, CDR2 SMNVEV (reference sequence). V was pared by 5 bases and J by 4 bases, with 18 bases between. The CDR3 has 16 amino acids. The CDR3, as DNA: TGTGCCAGCAGTCTAACCACCTCAGGGGTCGGAAACACCATATATTTT. Translation: CASSLTTSGVGNTIYF.

This chain uses TRBV27 with TRBJ2-4; D ambiguous. Germline CDR1 reads MNHEY; CDR2 reads SMNVEV (reference sequence). V lost 2 bases to trimming and J lost 9 bases, with 11 bases between them. This CDR3 has 13 amino acids. The CDR3 reads CASSLVRSGIQYF. Here the CDR3 DNA reads TGTGCCAGCAGTTTAGTGAGATCCGGCATTCAGTACTTC.

The count of this clone is one. The V gene is TRBV7-6, the J gene TRBJ1-1; D may be TRBD1 (5 bases). The germline V gene encodes CDR1 SGHVS and CDR2 FNYEAQ. The CDR3 is 16 amino acids. V lost 5 bases, J lost 3 bases, and 19 bases lay in between. DNA of the CDR3: TGTGCCAGCAGCCCAGCCTCGGGGGGATCGTACACTGAAGCTTTCTTT. Translation gives CASSPASGGSYTEAFF.

The DNA of the CDR3 is TGTGCCAGCAGCACCGGACAGGCGCTTTTCTATGGCTACACCTTC. It encodes CASSTGQALFYGYTF. The rearrangement joins TRBV9 to TRBJ1-2, with 7 nucleotides matching TRBD1. After removal of 4 bases from V and 4 bases from J, the junction contained 10 bases not matched to a gene. Germline lookup yields CDR1 SGDLS and CDR2 YYNGEE. The CDR3 covers 15 residues.

In its sample, this clone was seen a few times. The chain has TRBV4-1 and TRBJ1-1; D not resolved. This CDR3 spans 15 amino acids. In germline, CDR1 is MGHRA, CDR2 YSYEKL. V gave up 1 base and J gave up 0 bases, with 9 bases separating them. CDR3 sequence (DNA): TGCGCCAGCAGCCAAGGGAGAGGCATGAACACTGAAGCTTTCTTT. Amino acid sequence: CASSQGRGMNTEAFF.

The rearrangement uses TRBV9 and TRBJ2-1; 13 bases are shared with TRBD2. This CDR3 spans 19 amino acids. The V gene's germline CDR1 is SGDLS and CDR2 YYNGEE. The V and J ends lost 2 bases and 0 bases, in that order; junction bases with no gene match: 8. The CDR3 DNA follows: TGTGCCAGCAGCGTGGGACCGGGACTAGCGGGATTCTCCTACAATGAGCAGTTCTTC. Translation gives CASSVGPGLAGFSYNEQFF.

CDR3 protein: CASSHRQGEIPIYF. CDR3 DNA: TGTGCCAGCAGCCACAGGCAGGGCGAGATCCCCATATATTTT. This chain links TRBV11-2 with TRBJ1-3, with D possibly matching TRBD1 (5 bases). V was pared by 5 bases and J by 11 bases, with 19 bases between. Germline assignment: CDR1 SGHAT and CDR2 FQNNGV. This CDR3 has 14 amino acids.